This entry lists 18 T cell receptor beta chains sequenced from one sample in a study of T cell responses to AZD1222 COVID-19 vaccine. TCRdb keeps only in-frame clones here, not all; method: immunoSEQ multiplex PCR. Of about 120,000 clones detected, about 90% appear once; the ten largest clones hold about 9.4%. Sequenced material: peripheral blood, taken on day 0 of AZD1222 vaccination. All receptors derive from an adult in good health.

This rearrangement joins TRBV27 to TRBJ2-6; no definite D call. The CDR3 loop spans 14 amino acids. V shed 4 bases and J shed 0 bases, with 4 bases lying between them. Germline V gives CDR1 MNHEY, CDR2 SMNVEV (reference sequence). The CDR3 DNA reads TGTGCCAGCAGTTCCCGCTCTGGGGCCAACGTCCTGACTTTC. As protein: CASSSRSGANVLTF.

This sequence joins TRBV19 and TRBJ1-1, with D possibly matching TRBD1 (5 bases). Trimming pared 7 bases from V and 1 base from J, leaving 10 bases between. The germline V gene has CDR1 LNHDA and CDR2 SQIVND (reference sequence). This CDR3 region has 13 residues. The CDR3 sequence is CASKRGPNTEAFF. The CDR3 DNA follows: TGTGCCAGTAAGAGGGGCCCGAACACTGAAGCTTTCTTT.

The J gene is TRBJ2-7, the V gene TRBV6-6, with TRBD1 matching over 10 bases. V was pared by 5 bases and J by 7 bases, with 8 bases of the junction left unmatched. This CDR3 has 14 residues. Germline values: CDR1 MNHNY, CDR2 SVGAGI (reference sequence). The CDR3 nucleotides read TGTGCCAGCAGTACCTCCGGGACAGGGGTTGAGCAGTACTTC. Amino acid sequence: CASSTSGTGVEQYF.

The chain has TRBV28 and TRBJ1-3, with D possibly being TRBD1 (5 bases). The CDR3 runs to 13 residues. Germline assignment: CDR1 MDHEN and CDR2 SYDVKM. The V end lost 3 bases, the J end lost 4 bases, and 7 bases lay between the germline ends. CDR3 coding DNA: TGTGCCAGCAGTTTGGGGGGAGGAAACACCATATATTTT. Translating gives CASSLGGGNTIYF. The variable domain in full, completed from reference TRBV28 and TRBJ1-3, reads DVKVTQSSRYLVKRTGEKVFLECVQDMDHENMFWYRQDPGLGLRLIYFSYDVKMKEKGDIPEGYSVSREKKERFSLILESASTNQTSMYLCASSLGGGNTIYFGEGSWLTVV.

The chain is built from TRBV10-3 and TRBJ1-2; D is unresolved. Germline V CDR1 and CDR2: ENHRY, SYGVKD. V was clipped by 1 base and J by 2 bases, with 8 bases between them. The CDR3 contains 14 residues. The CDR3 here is CAISELGINYGYTF. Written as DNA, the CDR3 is TGTGCCATCAGTGAGTTGGGGATAAACTATGGCTACACCTTC.

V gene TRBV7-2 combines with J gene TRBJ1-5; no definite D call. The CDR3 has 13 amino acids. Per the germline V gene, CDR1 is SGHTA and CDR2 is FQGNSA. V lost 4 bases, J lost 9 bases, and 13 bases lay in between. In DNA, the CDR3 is TGTGCCAGCAGCTCCAGGCCGGCGGGGCCCCAGCATTTT. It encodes CASSSRPAGPQHF.

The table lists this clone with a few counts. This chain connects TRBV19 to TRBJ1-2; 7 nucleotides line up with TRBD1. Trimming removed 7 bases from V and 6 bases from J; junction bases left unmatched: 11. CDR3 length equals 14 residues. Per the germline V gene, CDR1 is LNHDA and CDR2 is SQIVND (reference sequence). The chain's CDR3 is CASTRAGGVDGYTF. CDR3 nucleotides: TGTGCCAGTACTAGGGCAGGGGGAGTTGATGGCTACACCTTC. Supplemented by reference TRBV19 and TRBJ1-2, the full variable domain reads DGGITQSPKYLFRKEGQNVTLSCEQNLNHDAMYWYRQDPGQGLRLIYYSQIVNDFQKGDIAEGYSVSREKKESFPLTVTSAQKNPTAFYLCASTRAGGVDGYTFGSGTRLTVV.

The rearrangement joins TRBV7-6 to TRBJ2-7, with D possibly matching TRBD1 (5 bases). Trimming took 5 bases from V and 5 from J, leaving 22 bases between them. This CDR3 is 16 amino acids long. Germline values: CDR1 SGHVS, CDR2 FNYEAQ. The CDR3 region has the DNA TGTGCCAGCAGCCTACTCGCCGGGTCAGGGCCTGACGAGCAGTACTTC. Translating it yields CASSLLAGSGPDEQYF. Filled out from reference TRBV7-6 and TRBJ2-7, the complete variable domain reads GAGVSQSPRYKVTKRGQDVALRCDPISGHVSLYWYRQALGQGPEFLTYFNYEAQQDKSGLPNDRFSAERPEGSISTLTIQRTEQRDSAMYRCASSLLAGSGPDEQYFGPGTRLTVT.

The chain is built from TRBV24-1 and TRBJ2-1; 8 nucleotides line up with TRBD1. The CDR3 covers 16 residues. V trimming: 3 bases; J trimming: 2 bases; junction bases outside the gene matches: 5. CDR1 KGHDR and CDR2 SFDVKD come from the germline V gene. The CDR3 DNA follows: TGTGCCACCAGTGATACTCGACAGGGGACCTACAATGAGCAGTTCTTC. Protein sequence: CATSDTRQGTYNEQFF.

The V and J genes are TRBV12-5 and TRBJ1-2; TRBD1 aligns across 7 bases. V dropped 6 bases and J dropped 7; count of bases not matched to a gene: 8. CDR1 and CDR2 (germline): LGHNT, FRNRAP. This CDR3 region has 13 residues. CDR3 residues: CASGQDRVGGYTF. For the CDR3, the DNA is TGTGCTAGTGGCCAAGACAGGGTAGGTGGCTACACCTTC.

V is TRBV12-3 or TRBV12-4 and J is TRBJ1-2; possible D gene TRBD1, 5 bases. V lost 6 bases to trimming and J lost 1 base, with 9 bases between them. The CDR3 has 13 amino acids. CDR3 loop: CASSLDSNYGYTF. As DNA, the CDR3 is TGTGCCAGCAGCCTAGACAGTAACTATGGCTACACCTTC.

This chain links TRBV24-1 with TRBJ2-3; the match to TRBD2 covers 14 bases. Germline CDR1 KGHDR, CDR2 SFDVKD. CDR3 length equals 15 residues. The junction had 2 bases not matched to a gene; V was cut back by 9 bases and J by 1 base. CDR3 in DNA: TGTGCCACCGGGACTAGCGGGAGTGGCACAGATACGCAGTATTTT. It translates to CATGTSGSGTDTQYF.

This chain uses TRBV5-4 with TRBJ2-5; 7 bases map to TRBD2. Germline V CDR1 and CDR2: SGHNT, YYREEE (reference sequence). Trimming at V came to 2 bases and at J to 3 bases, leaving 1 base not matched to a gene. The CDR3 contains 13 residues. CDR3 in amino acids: CASSFLAEETQYF. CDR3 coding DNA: TGTGCCAGCAGCTTTCTAGCGGAAGAGACCCAGTACTTC.

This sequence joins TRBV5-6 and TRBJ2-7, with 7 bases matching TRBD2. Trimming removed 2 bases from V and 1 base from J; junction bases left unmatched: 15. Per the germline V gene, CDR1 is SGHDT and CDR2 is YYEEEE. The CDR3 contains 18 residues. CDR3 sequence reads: CASSFVQVGLGGSYEQYF. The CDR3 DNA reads TGTGCCAGCAGCTTCGTACAAGTAGGCCTCGGGGGGTCCTACGAGCAGTACTTC. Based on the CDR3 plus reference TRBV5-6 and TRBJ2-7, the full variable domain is DAGVTQSPTHLIKTRGQQVTLRCSPKSGHDTVSWYQQALGQGPQFIFQYYEEEERQRGNFPDRFSGHQFPNYSSELNVNALLLGDSALYLCASSFVQVGLGGSYEQYFGPGTRLTVT.

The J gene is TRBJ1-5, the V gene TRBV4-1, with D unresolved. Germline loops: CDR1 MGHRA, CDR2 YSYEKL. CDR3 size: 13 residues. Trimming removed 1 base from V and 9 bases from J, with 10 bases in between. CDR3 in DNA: TGCGCCAGCAGCCAAGTTTTGGCGGGGCCCCAGCATTTT. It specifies CASSQVLAGPQHF.

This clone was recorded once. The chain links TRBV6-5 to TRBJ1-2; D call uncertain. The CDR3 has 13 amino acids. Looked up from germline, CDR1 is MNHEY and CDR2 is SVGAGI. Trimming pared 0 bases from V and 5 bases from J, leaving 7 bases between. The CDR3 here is CASSYSLGYGYTF. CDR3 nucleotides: TGTGCCAGCAGTTACTCACTGGGTTATGGCTACACCTTC.

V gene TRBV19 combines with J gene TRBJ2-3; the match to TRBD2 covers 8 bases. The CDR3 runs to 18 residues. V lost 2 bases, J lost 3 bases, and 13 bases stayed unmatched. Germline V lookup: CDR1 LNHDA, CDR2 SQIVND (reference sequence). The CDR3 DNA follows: TGTGCCAGTAGTATAATAGCGGGAACCCTCCGGAGGACAGATACGCAGTATTTT. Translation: CASSIIAGTLRRTDTQYF.

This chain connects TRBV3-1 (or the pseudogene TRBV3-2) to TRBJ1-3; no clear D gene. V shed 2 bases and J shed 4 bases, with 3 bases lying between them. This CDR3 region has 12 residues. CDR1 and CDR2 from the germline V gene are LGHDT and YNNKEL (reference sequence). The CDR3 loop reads CASSQWGNTIYF. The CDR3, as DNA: TGTGCCAGCAGCCAATGGGGAAACACCATATATTTT.